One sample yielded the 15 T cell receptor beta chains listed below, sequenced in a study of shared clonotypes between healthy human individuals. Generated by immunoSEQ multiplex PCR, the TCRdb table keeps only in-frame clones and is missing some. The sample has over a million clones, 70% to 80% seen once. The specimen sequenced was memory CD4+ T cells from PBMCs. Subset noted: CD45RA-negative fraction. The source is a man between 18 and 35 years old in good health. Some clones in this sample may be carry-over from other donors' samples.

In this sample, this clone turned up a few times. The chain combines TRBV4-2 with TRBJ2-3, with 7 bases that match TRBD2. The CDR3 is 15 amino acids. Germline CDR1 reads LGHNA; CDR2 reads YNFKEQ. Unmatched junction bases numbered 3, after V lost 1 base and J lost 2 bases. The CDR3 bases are TGTGCCAGCAGCCAAGGCCAGCGGGACACAGATACGCAGTATTTT. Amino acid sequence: CASSQGQRDTDTQYF.

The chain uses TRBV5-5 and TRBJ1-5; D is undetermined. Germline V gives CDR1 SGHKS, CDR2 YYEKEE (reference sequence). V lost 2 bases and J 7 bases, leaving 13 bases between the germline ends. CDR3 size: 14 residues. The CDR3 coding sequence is TGTGCCAGCAGCTTTAGTTCTGGTCCCCAGCCCCAGCATTTT. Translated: CASSFSSGPQPQHF.

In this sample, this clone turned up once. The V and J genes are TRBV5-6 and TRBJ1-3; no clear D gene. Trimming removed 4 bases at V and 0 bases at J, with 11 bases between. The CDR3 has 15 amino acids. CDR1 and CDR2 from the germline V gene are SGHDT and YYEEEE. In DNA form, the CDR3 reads TGTGCCAGCAGCATTGGACGGTCCTCTGGAAACACCATATATTTT. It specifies CASSIGRSSGNTIYF.

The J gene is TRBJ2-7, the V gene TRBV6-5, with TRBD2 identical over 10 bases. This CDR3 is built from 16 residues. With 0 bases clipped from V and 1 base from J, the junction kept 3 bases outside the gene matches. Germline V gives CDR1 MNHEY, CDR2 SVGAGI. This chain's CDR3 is CASSYSYSGRSYEQYF. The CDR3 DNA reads TGTGCCAGCAGTTACTCGTATAGCGGGAGGTCCTACGAGCAGTACTTC.

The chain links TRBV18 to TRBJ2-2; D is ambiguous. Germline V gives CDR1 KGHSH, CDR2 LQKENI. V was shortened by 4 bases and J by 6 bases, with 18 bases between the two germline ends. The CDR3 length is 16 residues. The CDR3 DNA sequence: TGTGCCAGCTCACAACGACTGGCTAGTAGCTCCGGGGAGCTGTTTTTT. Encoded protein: CASSQRLASSSGELFF. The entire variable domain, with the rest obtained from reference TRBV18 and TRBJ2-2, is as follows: NAGVMQNPRHLVRRRGQEARLRCSPMKGHSHVYWYRQLPEEGLKFMVYLQKENIIDESGMPKERFSAEFPKEGPSILRIQQVVRGDSAAYFCASSQRLASSSGELFFGEGSRLTVL.

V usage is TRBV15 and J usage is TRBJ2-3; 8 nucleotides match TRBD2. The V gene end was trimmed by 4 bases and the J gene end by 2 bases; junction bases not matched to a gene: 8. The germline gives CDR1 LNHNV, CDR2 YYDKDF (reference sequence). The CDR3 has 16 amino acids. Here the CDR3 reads CATSNKREFITDTQYF. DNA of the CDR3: TGTGCCACCAGCAATAAGCGGGAGTTTATCACAGATACGCAGTATTTT.

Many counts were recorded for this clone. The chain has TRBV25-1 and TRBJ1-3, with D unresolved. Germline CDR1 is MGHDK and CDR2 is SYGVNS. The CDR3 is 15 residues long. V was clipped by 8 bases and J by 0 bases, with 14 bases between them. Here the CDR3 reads CASQPPGYSGNTIYF. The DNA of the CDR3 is TGTGCCAGCCAACCACCGGGTTACTCTGGAAACACCATATATTTT.

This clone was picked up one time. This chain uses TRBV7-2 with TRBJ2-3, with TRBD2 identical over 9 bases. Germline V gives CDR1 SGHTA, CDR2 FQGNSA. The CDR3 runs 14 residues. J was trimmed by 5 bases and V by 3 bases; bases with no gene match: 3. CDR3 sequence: CASSFQLAGDTQYF. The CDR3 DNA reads TGTGCCAGCAGCTTCCAACTAGCGGGAGATACGCAGTATTTT.

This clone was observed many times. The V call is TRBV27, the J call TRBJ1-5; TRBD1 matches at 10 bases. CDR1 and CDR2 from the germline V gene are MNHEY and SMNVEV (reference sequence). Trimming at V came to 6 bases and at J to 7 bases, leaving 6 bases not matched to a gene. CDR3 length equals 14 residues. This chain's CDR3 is CASSQTGGGQPQHF. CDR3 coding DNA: TGTGCCAGCAGCCAGACAGGGGGCGGCCAGCCCCAGCATTTT.

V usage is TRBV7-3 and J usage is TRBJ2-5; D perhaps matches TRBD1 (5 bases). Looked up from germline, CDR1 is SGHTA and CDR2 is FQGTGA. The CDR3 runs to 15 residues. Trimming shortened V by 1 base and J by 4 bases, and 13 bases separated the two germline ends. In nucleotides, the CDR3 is TGTGCCAGCAGCTTAAGCCCCAGGGAAAGAGAGACCCAGTACTTC. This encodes CASSLSPRERETQYF. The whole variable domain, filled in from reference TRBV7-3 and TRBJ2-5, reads GAGVSQTPSNKVTEKGKYVELRCDPISGHTALYWYRQSLGQGPEFLIYFQGTGAADDSGLPNDRFFAVRPEGSVSTLKIQRTERGDSAVYLCASSLSPRERETQYFGPGTRLLVL.

CDR3 loop: CAISEWGRANYGYTF. For the CDR3, the DNA is TGTGCCATCAGTGAGTGGGGGAGGGCTAACTATGGCTACACCTTC. V usage is TRBV10-3 and J usage is TRBJ1-2; maybe TRBD1 (5 bases). The CDR3 runs 15 residues. Germline values: CDR1 ENHRY, CDR2 SYGVKD. V was cut by 1 base and J by 0 bases, with 9 bases left in between.

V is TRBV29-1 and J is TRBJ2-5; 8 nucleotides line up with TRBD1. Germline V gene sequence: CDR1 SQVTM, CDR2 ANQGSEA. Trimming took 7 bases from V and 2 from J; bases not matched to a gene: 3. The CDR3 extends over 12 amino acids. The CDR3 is CSADRGQETQYF. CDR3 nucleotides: TGCAGCGCTGACAGGGGACAAGAGACCCAGTACTTC.

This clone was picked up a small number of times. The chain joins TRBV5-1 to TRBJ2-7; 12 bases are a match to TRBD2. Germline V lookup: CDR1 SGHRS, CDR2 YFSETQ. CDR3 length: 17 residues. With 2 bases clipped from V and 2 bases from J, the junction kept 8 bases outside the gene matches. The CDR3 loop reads CASSFQMTSGSPYEQYF. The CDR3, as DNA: TGCGCCAGCAGCTTCCAAATGACTAGCGGGAGTCCCTACGAGCAGTACTTC.

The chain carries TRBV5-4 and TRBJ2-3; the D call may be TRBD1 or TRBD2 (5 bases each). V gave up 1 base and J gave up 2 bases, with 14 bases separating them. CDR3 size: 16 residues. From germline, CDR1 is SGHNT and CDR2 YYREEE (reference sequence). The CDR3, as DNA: TGTGCCAGCAGCTTGTATACCAGGGAGAACACAGATACGCAGTATTTT. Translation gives CASSLYTRENTDTQYF.

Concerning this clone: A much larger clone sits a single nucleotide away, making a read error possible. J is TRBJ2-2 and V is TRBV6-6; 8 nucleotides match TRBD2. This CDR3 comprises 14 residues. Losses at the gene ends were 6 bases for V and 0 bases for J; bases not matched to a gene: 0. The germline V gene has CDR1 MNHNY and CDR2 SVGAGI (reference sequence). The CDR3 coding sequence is TGTGCCAGCAGCGGGAGGGCGAACACCGGGGAGCTGTTTTTT. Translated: CASSGRANTGELFF.